A single sample gave rise to the 25 T cell receptor beta chains below, sequenced in a study of cytomegalovirus exposure and HLA in healthy donors. PCR employed 60 Vbeta and 13 Jbeta primers. This table comes from immunoSEQ multiplex PCR, and its TCRdb copy is limited to in-frame clones, with some not included. The table includes some 100,000 clones, 73% detected once. Sequenced: PBMCs. The receptors originated from a man aged 40-50 years in good health and CMV-seronegative.

The CDR3 reads CATRRGREGLYGYTF. The CDR3 bases are TGTGCCACCCGTCGGGGGAGAGAGGGGCTCTATGGCTACACCTTC. The chain combines TRBV15 with TRBJ1-2, with D possibly matching TRBD1 (5 bases). The CDR3 is 15 amino acids. Germline V gene lookup returns CDR1 LNHNV and CDR2 YYDKDF (reference sequence). Trimming took off 8 bases at V and 4 bases at J, with 20 bases between the two ends.

The chain carries TRBV5-6 and TRBJ2-2, with D tentatively TRBD1 (6 bases). This CDR3 region has 17 residues. Per the germline V gene, CDR1 is SGHDT and CDR2 is YYEEEE. The germline V and J ends were trimmed by 1 base and 3 bases, with 16 bases remaining between them. The chain's CDR3 is CASSLWSRQAYTGELFF. CDR3 in DNA: TGTGCCAGCAGCTTGTGGTCTCGACAGGCCTACACCGGGGAGCTGTTTTTT.

This clone was seen a handful of times. V and J are TRBV28 and TRBJ2-3, with 9 bases matching TRBD1. The V gene end was trimmed by 3 bases and the J gene end by 3 bases; junction bases not matched to a gene: 13. This CDR3 has 18 amino acids. CDR1 MDHEN and CDR2 SYDVKM come from the germline V gene. The CDR3 sequence: CASSFYTRGQGSTDTQYF. The CDR3 DNA is TGTGCCAGCAGTTTCTATACGCGGGGACAGGGATCAACAGATACGCAGTATTTT.

The V call is TRBV28, the J call TRBJ1-6; 7 bases match TRBD1. J was trimmed by 8 bases and V by 2 bases; bases with no gene match: 0. The CDR3 covers 13 residues. Germline V gene sequence: CDR1 MDHEN, CDR2 SYDVKM. CDR3 in amino acids: CASSLTGDSPLHF. DNA of the CDR3: TGTGCCAGCAGTTTAACAGGGGATTCACCCCTCCACTTT.

The V call is TRBV29-1, the J call TRBJ1-1; D is undetermined. V lost 6 bases and J 5 bases, leaving 16 bases between the germline ends. CDR1 and CDR2 from the germline V gene are SQVTM and ANQGSEA. The CDR3 runs 13 residues. CDR3 bases: TGCAGCGTACCACCCGCTTCGGGGACTGAAGCTTTCTTT. Encoded protein: CSVPPASGTEAFF. The variable domain in full, completed from reference TRBV29-1 and TRBJ1-1, reads SAVISQKPSRDICQRGTSLTIQCQVDSQVTMMFWYRQQPGQSLTLIATANQGSEATYESGFVIDKFPISRPNLTFSTLTVSNMSPEDSSIYLCSVPPASGTEAFFGQGTRLTVV.

This chain connects TRBV27 to TRBJ2-3, with D tentatively TRBD1 (5 bases). Deletions cut 3 bases from V and 3 bases from J, with 19 bases between. Germline V gives CDR1 MNHEY, CDR2 SMNVEV (reference sequence). The CDR3 is 17 residues long. The chain's CDR3 is CASSFYPSGSGTDTQYF. Written as DNA, the CDR3 is TGTGCCAGCAGTTTTTATCCCTCCGGGTCAGGGACAGATACGCAGTATTTT.

This chain joins TRBV4-2 and TRBJ2-7; TRBD1 matches 9 bases. The V segment lost 0 bases and the J segment 1 base; nucleotides outside the gene matches: 4. Germline V gene sequence: CDR1 LGHNA, CDR2 YNFKEQ. CDR3 length: 16 amino acids. The CDR3 nucleotides read TGTGCCAGCAGCCAAGATCTTGGGACAGGGTCCTACGAGCAGTACTTC. This gives the protein CASSQDLGTGSYEQYF.

The chain joins TRBV19 to TRBJ2-7, with D perhaps matching TRBD2 (5 bases). Between the trimmed V and J ends, which lost 6 bases and 3 bases, there was a span of 21 bases. The CDR3 consists of 16 residues. Germline V CDR1 and CDR2: LNHDA, SQIVND (reference sequence). The CDR3 reads CASSPFGGRSDYEQYF. For the CDR3, the DNA is TGTGCCAGTAGCCCGTTCGGAGGCAGGTCCGACTACGAGCAGTACTTC.

This clone occurred a few times. This chain joins TRBV7-2 and TRBJ1-1; 7 positions agree with TRBD1. CDR3 length: 19 amino acids. The V gene end was trimmed by 4 bases and the J gene end by 0 bases; junction bases not matched to a gene: 17. Germline CDR1 and CDR2: SGHTA and FQGNSA. CDR3 nucleotides: TGTGCCAGCAGCTCGACCCCGAGGAGGGGGCGCGGGATGAACACTGAAGCTTTCTTT. Translating gives CASSSTPRRGRGMNTEAFF. The whole variable domain, remainder taken from reference TRBV7-2 and TRBJ1-1, is GAGVSQSPSNKVTEKGKDVELRCDPISGHTALYWYRQSLGQGLEFLIYFQGNSAPDKSGLPSDRFSAERTGGSVSTLTIQRTQQEDSAVYLCASSSTPRRGRGMNTEAFFGQGTRLTVV.

The chain joins TRBV6-6 to TRBJ1-4; 7 positions agree with TRBD1. Germline CDR1 is MNHNY and CDR2 is SVGAGI (reference sequence). This CDR3 region has 16 residues. Trimming cost V 2 bases and J 8 bases; bases outside gene matches: 11. The CDR3 loop reads CASSYADRVQGEKLFF. CDR3 nucleotide sequence: TGTGCCAGCAGTTACGCCGACAGGGTGCAAGGGGAAAAACTGTTTTTT.

This clone appeared a few times. This chain links TRBV2 with TRBJ2-1, with D possibly being TRBD1 (5 bases). Germline CDR1 reads SNHLY; CDR2 reads FYNNEI. This CDR3 is 14 amino acids long. V was clipped by 8 bases and J by 0 bases, with 11 bases between them. The CDR3 coding sequence is TGTGCCAGCCTCAGGGCCCCCTCCTACAATGAGCAGTTCTTC. Translating gives CASLRAPSYNEQFF.

This rearrangement joins TRBV7-2 to TRBJ2-7; a possible D gene is TRBD2 (5 bases). The germline V and J ends were trimmed by 1 base and 4 bases, with 11 bases remaining between them. The CDR3 extends over 14 amino acids. Looked up from germline, CDR1 is SGHTA and CDR2 is FQGNSA. This chain's CDR3 is CASSLVGRGYEQYF. Written as DNA, the CDR3 is TGTGCCAGCAGCTTAGTCGGCAGAGGGTACGAGCAGTACTTC.

A word on this clone: Germline is not matched at one junction end, which may reflect a read error. For the CDR3, the DNA is TGTGCTAGCAGCGCGACTAGCGGGGCCGGAGATACGCAGTATTTT. Residues: CASSATSGAGDTQYF. The chain combines TRBV7-7 with TRBJ2-3; 11 bases fit TRBD2. Germline V gives CDR1 SSHAT, CDR2 FNYEAQ (reference sequence). CDR3 length equals 15 residues.

The J gene is TRBJ2-2, the V gene TRBV2, with 10 bases identical to TRBD2. Germline V gives CDR1 SNHLY, CDR2 FYNNEI. V shed 6 bases, J shed 5 bases, and the junction held 3 bases outside the gene matches. CDR3 length: 14 residues. In DNA form, the CDR3 reads TGTGCCAGCAGGGGACTAGCGAGTACCGGGGAGCTGTTTTTT. Translation gives CASRGLASTGELFF.

V and J are TRBV19 and TRBJ2-7; TRBD1 might be the D (5 bases). Germline V gene sequence: CDR1 LNHDA, CDR2 SQIVND (reference sequence). Trimming shortened V by 8 bases and J by 3 bases, and 8 bases separated the two germline ends. This CDR3 has 11 residues. The CDR3 protein is CASRTGYEQYF. CDR3 sequence (DNA): TGTGCCAGTCGTACAGGCTACGAGCAGTACTTC.

This chain uses TRBV12-5 with TRBJ2-3; TRBD2 matches 8 bases. Per the germline V gene, CDR1 is LGHNT and CDR2 is FRNRAP. V shed 5 bases, J shed 4 bases, and the junction held 26 bases outside the gene matches. CDR3 length equals 21 residues. CDR3 nucleotides: TGTGCTAGTGGTCTCATGGTCGCGCGGGGGGCTTCCCTTACTCTCCCAGATACGCAGTATTTT. Its protein is CASGLMVARGASLTLPDTQYF.

A single count supports this clone. The chain is built from TRBV5-1 and TRBJ2-3; D may be TRBD2 (7 bases). CDR1 is SGHRS, CDR2 YFSETQ, per germline. CDR3 length equals 15 residues. Trimming left V 3 bases short and J 3 bases short, with 14 bases between. The CDR3 is CASSSAGAATDTQYF. The DNA of the CDR3 is TGCGCCAGCAGCTCCGCGGGGGCGGCGACAGATACGCAGTATTTT.

On this clone: Other nucleotide sequences in the sample specify the same CDR3. V and J are TRBV28 and TRBJ1-1; 7 nucleotides agree with TRBD1. CDR1 is MDHEN and CDR2 is SYDVKM in the germline V gene. The CDR3 totals 14 residues. The V gene end was trimmed by 5 bases and the J gene end by 1 base; junction bases not matched to a gene: 4. The CDR3 region has the DNA TGTGCCAGCAGTAGAGGGGGCGCGAACACTGAAGCTTTCTTT. Its protein product is CASSRGGANTEAFF.

There are a few counts of this clone. This chain uses TRBV7-2 with TRBJ2-3; 7 bases align to TRBD2. Germline CDR1 and CDR2: SGHTA and FQGNSA. The V gene end was trimmed by 6 bases and the J gene end by 0 bases; junction bases not matched to a gene: 6. The CDR3 spans 15 residues. CDR3 nucleotide sequence: TGTGCCAGCAGGTCCGGGGGGAGAAGCACAGATACGCAGTATTTT. This translates into CASRSGGRSTDTQYF.

This chain uses TRBV20-1 with TRBJ2-3, with D tentatively TRBD1 (6 bases). Germline V lookup: CDR1 DFQATT, CDR2 SNEGSKA (reference sequence). The CDR3 spans 11 residues. The V and J ends lost 2 bases and 6 bases respectively, with 6 bases between them. The CDR3 nucleotides are TGCAGTGCTAGAAGGGGGGATACGCAGTATTTT. Residues: CSARRGDTQYF.

The V call is TRBV7-6, the J call TRBJ2-1; the match to TRBD1 covers 8 bases. Germline CDR1 and CDR2: SGHVS and FNYEAQ. This CDR3 region has 15 residues. J was trimmed by 1 base and V by 1 base; bases with no gene match: 0. The CDR3 spells CASSLGQGSYNEQFF. Written as DNA, the CDR3 is TGTGCCAGCAGCTTAGGACAGGGGTCCTACAATGAGCAGTTCTTC.

The CDR3 DNA follows: TGTGCCAGCAGTCGGAAAGGAGCTAACTATGGCTACACCTTC. It translates to CASSRKGANYGYTF. V gene TRBV6-5 combines with J gene TRBJ1-2; D unresolved. Deletions cut 5 bases from V and 0 bases from J, with 10 bases between. The CDR3 is 14 amino acids. Germline V gene sequence: CDR1 MNHEY, CDR2 SVGAGI.

This clone showed up just a few times. V usage is TRBV9 and J usage is TRBJ2-7, with TRBD1 matching over 9 bases. Unmatched junction bases numbered 8, after V lost 0 bases and J lost 7 bases. The CDR3 spans 15 residues. Germline CDR1 reads SGDLS; CDR2 reads YYNGEE. This chain's CDR3 is CASSVEGQGLGEQYF. The CDR3, as DNA: TGTGCCAGCAGCGTAGAAGGACAGGGGCTTGGGGAGCAGTACTTC.

The rearrangement joins TRBV29-1 to TRBJ1-1; a possible D gene is TRBD1 (6 bases). The CDR3 runs to 11 residues. Germline V gene lookup returns CDR1 SQVTM and CDR2 ANQGSEA. Trimming took 8 bases from V and 6 from J, leaving 13 bases between them. The CDR3 DNA is TGCAGCTCCGGAGGGGGGGCTGAAGCTTTCTTT. Its translation is CSSGGGAEAFF.

J is TRBJ2-3 and V is TRBV4-1; 13 nucleotides line up with TRBD2. Germline values: CDR1 MGHRA, CDR2 YSYEKL. There are 17 residues in the CDR3. V was pared by 8 bases and J by 2 bases, with 10 bases of the junction left unmatched. In DNA, the CDR3 is TGCGCCAGCGCCCGGACTAGCGGGGGAATAGTCACAGATACGCAGTATTTT. Amino acid sequence: CASARTSGGIVTDTQYF.